Shown below are 18 T cell receptor beta chains from a single sample sequenced in a study of cytomegalovirus exposure and HLA in healthy donors. The PCR was carried out with 60 Vbeta primers and 13 Jbeta primers. Assay: immunoSEQ multiplex PCR; the TCRdb copy retains only in-frame clones and omits some. The repertoire includes 150,000 to 200,000 clones, roughly 8.7% of them detected once, and 1% to 1.5% sits in the top ten. Specimen: PBMCs. Receptors originate from a woman aged 25 to 39 in good health and CMV-seropositive.

This clone has a handful of counts. V gene TRBV6-1 combines with J gene TRBJ1-1; weak D call: TRBD1 (6 bases). The CDR3 totals 14 residues. The V gene's germline CDR1 is MNHNS and CDR2 SASEGT. The V gene lost 5 bases and the J gene lost 1 base, with 11 bases spanning the gap. This CDR3 is CASSWDTENTEAFF. DNA for the CDR3: TGTGCCAGCAGTTGGGACACAGAGAACACTGAAGCTTTCTTT.

This rearrangement joins TRBV9 to TRBJ1-5, with D possibly being TRBD1 (5 bases). Per the germline V gene, CDR1 is SGDLS and CDR2 is YYNGEE. This CDR3 is built from 13 residues. The ends were cut back, 4 bases at V and 9 bases at J, with 14 bases in the middle. Here the CDR3 DNA reads TGTGCCAGCAGCTCTTCAGGGTTCGGGCCCCAGCATTTT. Its protein product is CASSSSGFGPQHF.

This chain links TRBV2 with TRBJ1-4, with 7 bases that match TRBD1. Germline V gene lookup returns CDR1 SNHLY and CDR2 FYNNEI. V shed 8 bases, J shed 7 bases, and the junction held 13 bases outside the gene matches. The CDR3 is made up of 15 amino acids. In DNA, the CDR3 is TGTGCCAGCCAAGGGGGCCACGGACAAGGTGAAAAACTGTTTTTT. It yields the protein CASQGGHGQGEKLFF.

The chain has TRBV15 and TRBJ1-5; TRBD1 matches at 7 bases. The CDR3 loop spans 15 amino acids. CDR1 LNHNV and CDR2 YYDKDF come from the germline V gene (reference sequence). V was clipped by 3 bases and J by 6 bases; unmatched bases: 8. The CDR3 region is CATSSEGAFIQPQHF. The CDR3 coding sequence is TGTGCCACCAGCAGTGAGGGGGCATTTATTCAGCCCCAGCATTTT.

This clone came up a few times. V gene TRBV4-1 combines with J gene TRBJ1-1, with D perhaps TRBD1 (5 bases). Trimming removed 1 base from V and 4 bases from J, with 10 bases in between. Germline V gives CDR1 MGHRA, CDR2 YSYEKL. The CDR3 is 14 amino acids. Here the CDR3 reads CASSQVYGGTEAFF. The CDR3 nucleotides read TGCGCCAGCAGCCAAGTGTACGGGGGCACTGAAGCTTTCTTT.

This clone came up a few times. V usage is TRBV4-2 and J usage is TRBJ2-7; 7 nucleotides line up with TRBD1. The CDR3 has 14 residues. The germline CDR1 and CDR2 sequences are LGHNA and YNFKEQ. The V gene end was trimmed by 2 bases and the J gene end by 3 bases; junction bases not matched to a gene: 4. CDR3 nucleotides: TGTGCCAGCAGCCAATTTACAGGGGACTACGAGCAGTACTTC. Translating it yields CASSQFTGDYEQYF.

The J gene is TRBJ2-1, the V gene TRBV6-4; 16 bases line up with TRBD2. Per the germline V gene, CDR1 is MRHNA and CDR2 is SNTAGT. Germline trimming cut 10 bases from V and 7 bases from J; bases unmatched to any gene: 4. The length of the CDR3 is 14 residues. The CDR3 region has the DNA TGTGCCACCGGGACTAGCGGGAGGGCTAATGAGCAGTTCTTC. Translating it yields CATGTSGRANEQFF.

The CDR3 DNA reads as TGTGCCAGCAGTTTTTTTAGGGGGAGGGCGGATCCGGGGGAGCTGTTTTTT. This gives the protein CASSFFRGRADPGELFF. The gene calls are TRBV27 and TRBJ2-2; weak D call: TRBD2 (7 bases). Germline V CDR1 and CDR2: MNHEY, SMNVEV (reference sequence). Deletions cut 3 bases from V and 8 bases from J, with 22 bases between. This CDR3 comprises 17 residues.

The chain carries TRBV7-2 and TRBJ2-5; weak D call: TRBD2 (7 bases). The V end was cut by 7 bases, the J end by 5 bases, with 17 bases between. Germline lookup yields CDR1 SGHTA and CDR2 FQGNSA. The CDR3 has 14 amino acids. CDR3 DNA sequence: TGTGCCAGCACCTCGAGGGGGAGGGGGGAGACCCAGTACTTC. The encoded protein is CASTSRGRGETQYF.

This clone was counted many times. The rearrangement links TRBV30 to TRBJ2-1, with 7 positions matching TRBD1. Germline CDR1 reads GTSNPN; CDR2 reads SVGIG (reference sequence). This CDR3 comprises 15 residues. The trim removed 4 bases at V and 6 bases at J, leaving 12 bases unmatched. This chain's CDR3 is CAWIRQGMWANEQFF. The CDR3, as DNA: TGTGCCTGGATCCGACAGGGCATGTGGGCCAATGAGCAGTTCTTC. Based on the CDR3 plus reference TRBV30 and TRBJ2-1, the full variable domain is SQTIHQWPATLVQPVGSPLSLECTVEGTSNPNLYWYRQAAGRGLQLLFYSVGIGQISSEVPQNLSASRPQDRQFILSSKKLLLSDSGFYLCAWIRQGMWANEQFFGPGTRLTVL.

A note on this clone: Other DNA variants within this sample encode the same CDR3. The chain carries TRBV5-1 and TRBJ2-7; possible D gene TRBD2, 5 bases. CDR1 is SGHRS, CDR2 YFSETQ, per germline. V shed 0 bases and J shed 1 base, with 17 bases lying between them. The length of the CDR3 is 17 residues. The CDR3 sequence: CASSLASSSTRSYEQYF. CDR3 bases: TGCGCCAGCAGCTTGGCATCTAGCTCAACCAGATCCTACGAGCAGTACTTC. Variable domain in full (rest from reference TRBV5-1 and TRBJ2-7): KAGVTQTPRYLIKTRGQQVTLSCSPISGHRSVSWYQQTPGQGLQFLFEYFSETQRNKGNFPGRFSGRQFSNSRSEMNVSTLELGDSALYLCASSLASSSTRSYEQYFGPGTRLTVT.

The chain is built from TRBV5-1 and TRBJ1-1; no definite D call. The CDR3 sequence is 14 residues long. Germline CDR1 is SGHRS and CDR2 is YFSETQ. V was shortened by 7 bases and J by 3 bases, with 16 bases between the two germline ends. CDR3 sequence reads: CASRQGRVDTEAFF. CDR3 DNA: TGCGCCAGCCGCCAAGGTCGGGTGGACACTGAAGCTTTCTTT.

This clone was recorded a few times. The chain uses TRBV6-1 and TRBJ2-7; 9 bases are shared with TRBD2. Germline V gives CDR1 MNHNS, CDR2 SASEGT. CDR3 size: 15 residues. V was pared by 2 bases and J by 4 bases, with 6 bases of the junction left unmatched. The CDR3 DNA reads as TGTGCCAGCAGTGAATTGGTAGCGGGAGTTTACGAGCAGTACTTC. Translation: CASSELVAGVYEQYF.

The genes are TRBV25-1 and TRBJ1-4, with TRBD1 identical over 10 bases. Germline V gene sequence: CDR1 MGHDK, CDR2 SYGVNS. V trimming: 1 base; J trimming: 8 bases; junction bases outside the gene matches: 4. The CDR3 length is 15 residues. The CDR3 protein is CASSESGQGYEKLFF. CDR3 sequence (DNA): TGTGCCAGCAGTGAATCGGGACAGGGGTACGAAAAACTGTTTTTT.

This clone occurred a few times. This chain links TRBV11-2 with TRBJ2-5; no clear D gene. This CDR3 is 14 amino acids long. The ends were cut back, 0 bases at V and 1 base at J, with 6 bases in the middle. Per germline, CDR1 SGHAT and CDR2 FQNNGV. The CDR3: CASSLERLQETQYF. In DNA, the CDR3 is TGTGCCAGCAGCTTAGAGCGCCTCCAAGAGACCCAGTACTTC.

J is TRBJ2-5 and V is TRBV4-1, with a weak D call TRBD2 (6 bases). CDR1 is MGHRA, CDR2 YSYEKL, per germline. The V end was cut by 2 bases, the J end by 1 base, with 14 bases between. The CDR3 is made up of 16 amino acids. The CDR3 here is CASSQTSGGAQETQYF. Written as DNA, the CDR3 is TGCGCCAGCAGCCAAACATCAGGCGGGGCCCAAGAGACCCAGTACTTC.

This clone was picked up a small number of times. This rearrangement joins TRBV5-1 to TRBJ2-5, with 7 nucleotides matching TRBD1. J lost 0 bases, V lost 5 bases, and 7 bases had no gene match. CDR1 and CDR2 from the germline V gene are SGHRS and YFSETQ. There are 15 residues in the CDR3. Here the CDR3 reads CASSIAGTDQETQYF. CDR3 sequence (DNA): TGCGCCAGCAGTATCGCAGGGACAGACCAAGAGACCCAGTACTTC.

This clone turned up a few times. The V call is TRBV6-1, the J call TRBJ2-1; 14 bases are shared with TRBD2. Trimming at V came to 3 bases and at J to 4 bases, leaving 5 bases not matched to a gene. The CDR3 covers 17 residues. Per germline, CDR1 MNHNS and CDR2 SASEGT. In DNA, the CDR3 is TGTGCCAGCAGTGAGCTGACTAGCGGGAGGGCTTACAATGAGCAGTTCTTC. Residues: CASSELTSGRAYNEQFF.